The rows below give T cell receptor beta chains drawn from one sample of a study of blood T cells in healthy people across ages. MiXCR, run by TCRdb on the 5' RACE reads, gives a single entry per CDR3 protein. The sample yields around 1.5 million distinct CDR3 sequences, roughly 30% seen once. The specimen sequenced was blood. The receptors here all came from a woman in her twenties or thirties in good health. The CDR3 runs from the conserved cysteine through the conserved F or W. Fields, in order: D gene, J gene, V gene, clone size, CDR3 protein, CDR3 DNA. A D gene is named only where the DNA matches it firmly. The listing skips clone size in some rows; elsewhere it reads once, few, many or a size class.

>.|TRBJ1-1|TRBV5-1|.
CASSSGGHLKMGTEAFF
TGCGCCAGCAGCTCCGGAGGGCATTTAAAGATGGGCACTGAAGCTTTCTTT
>TRBD1|TRBJ2-1|TRBV29-1|many
CSVLGTGSYNEQFF
TGCAGCGTTTTGGGGACAGGCTCCTACAATGAGCAGTTCTTC
>.|TRBJ2-5|TRBV4-2|.
CASSQDREGAETQYF
TGTGCCAGCAGCCAAGATCGCGAAGGGGCGGAGACCCAGTACTTC
>TRBD1|TRBJ2-7|TRBV6-2/TRBV6-3|.
CAGSSGGAEYEQYF
TGTGCCGGCAGTTCAGGGGGCGCGGAATACGAGCAGTACTTC
>.|TRBJ1-5|TRBV29-1|few
CSVVTGSGPQHF
TGCAGCGTTGTTACAGGGTCAGGGCCCCAGCATTTT
>TRBD2|TRBJ2-1|TRBV18|few
CASSLRGGRSSYNEQFF
TGTGCCAGCTCTCTCAGAGGCGGGAGGAGCTCCTACAATGAGCAGTTCTTC
>TRBD1|TRBJ2-5|TRBV12-3/TRBV12-4|few
CASTGAGGPGTQYF
TGTGCCAGCACCGGGGCAGGGGGCCCGGGGACCCAGTACTTC
>TRBD1|TRBJ1-1|TRBV24-1|few
CATSDHGTDEAFF
TGTGCCACCAGTGACCACGGGACAGACGAAGCTTTCTTT
>.|TRBJ2-5|TRBV10-3|many
CAISDQGLIGETQYF
TGTGCCATCAGTGACCAAGGACTAATTGGAGAGACCCAGTACTTC
>.|TRBJ2-1|TRBV2|few
CASSGLASSSYNEQFF
TGTGCCAGCAGTGGGCTAGCGTCGAGCTCCTACAATGAGCAGTTCTTC
>.|TRBJ2-3|TRBV24-1|.
CATSDPGTWSTDTQYF
TGTGCCACCAGTGACCCTGGTACGTGGAGTACAGATACGCAGTATTTT
>.|TRBJ2-3|TRBV28|.
CASSPISGPSTDTQYF
TGTGCCAGCAGCCCGATTAGCGGTCCTAGCACAGATACGCAGTATTTT
>.|TRBJ1-4|TRBV12-3/TRBV12-4|.
CASGGNEKLFF
TGTGCCAGCGGAGGCAATGAAAAACTGTTTTTT
>.|TRBJ2-1|TRBV14|.
CASSQVIGNEQFF
TGTGCCAGCAGCCAAGTCATCGGTAATGAGCAGTTCTTC
>.|TRBJ2-3|TRBV5-1|many
CASSTPGTDTQYF
TGCGCCAGCAGCACTCCCGGGACAGATACGCAGTATTTT
>.|TRBJ2-1|TRBV7-3|.
CASSSFDRPYNEQFF
TGTGCCAGCAGCTCATTTGACCGTCCCTACAATGAGCAGTTCTTC
>.|TRBJ1-5|TRBV11-2|.
CASSGQINQPQHF
TGTGCCAGCAGCGGACAGATCAATCAGCCCCAGCATTTT
>TRBD2|TRBJ2-1|TRBV9|few
CASSVALAGPYNEQFF
TGTGCCAGCAGCGTAGCACTAGCGGGGCCTTACAATGAGCAGTTCTTC
>.|TRBJ1-4|TRBV6-6|few
CASSYEGERLFF
TGTGCCAGCAGTTATGAGGGGGAGAGACTGTTTTTT
>.|TRBJ2-5|TRBV2|.
CASSEDGWETQYF
TGTGCCAGCAGTGAAGACGGGTGGGAGACCCAGTACTTC
>.|TRBJ2-7|TRBV20-1|.
CSTSSTTTYEQYF
TGCAGTACTAGCTCGACGACAACCTACGAGCAGTACTTC
>.|TRBJ2-3|TRBV7-8|few
CASSQAPQGDTQYF
TGTGCCAGCAGCCAAGCCCCTCAGGGAGATACGCAGTATTTT
>.|TRBJ1-1|TRBV10-3|.
CAISVQQNTEAFF
TGTGCCATCAGTGTCCAACAGAACACTGAAGCTTTCTTT
>TRBD1|TRBJ2-1|TRBV9|few
CASSGGQGAGEQFF
TGTGCCAGCAGCGGGGGACAGGGGGCGGGTGAGCAGTTCTTC
>.|TRBJ1-2|TRBV30|few
CAWSVPLLYGYTF
TGTGCCTGGAGTGTACCCCTCCTATACGGCTACACCTTC
>.|TRBJ2-7|TRBV6-5|.
CASSYDGGYYEQYF
TGTGCCAGCAGTTACGACGGCGGATACTACGAGCAGTACTTC
>TRBD1|TRBJ2-7|TRBV24-1|.
CATETRDRESSYEQYF
TGTGCCACCGAGACCCGGGACAGGGAATCCTCCTACGAGCAGTACTTC
>TRBD1|TRBJ2-7|TRBV27|.
CASRQGVESYEQYF
TGTGCCAGCCGCCAGGGGGTGGAATCCTACGAGCAGTACTTC
>TRBD2|TRBJ2-3|TRBV2|.
CASSAFRSGGASDTQYF
TGTGCCAGCAGTGCCTTTCGTAGCGGGGGGGCCTCAGATACGCAGTATTTT
>TRBD2|TRBJ2-7|TRBV5-6|.
CASSHSGGPPYEQYF
TGTGCCAGCAGCCATAGCGGGGGGCCCCCCTACGAGCAGTACTTC
>.|TRBJ1-5|TRBV27|many
CASSLSRNQPQHF
TGTGCCAGCAGTTTATCCAGAAATCAGCCCCAGCATTTT
>.|TRBJ1-1|TRBV29-1|many
CSVRNRFMNTEAFF
TGCAGCGTAAGAAACAGGTTTATGAACACTGAAGCTTTCTTT
>.|TRBJ1-2|TRBV5-1|many
CASSLEGLDYGYTF
TGCGCCAGCAGCTTGGAGGGCCTGGACTATGGCTACACCTTC
>TRBD2|TRBJ2-3|TRBV7-6|few
CASSREGLGTDTQYF
TGTGCCAGCAGCCGGGAGGGGTTAGGGACTGATACGCAGTATTTT
>TRBD2|TRBJ2-4|TRBV4-2|many
CASSQTSGIAKNIQYF
TGTGCCAGCAGCCAAACTAGCGGGATAGCCAAAAACATTCAGTACTTC
>TRBD1|TRBJ2-3|TRBV2|few
CASRADRVGPDTQYF
TGTGCCAGCAGAGCTGACAGGGTCGGACCAGATACGCAGTATTTT
>TRBD2|TRBJ2-3|TRBV18|.
CASSPGGLAGDTQYF
TGTGCCAGCAGCCCTGGGGGCCTAGCGGGAGATACGCAGTATTTT